The present TCR beta chain was sequenced within a study of cytomegalovirus exposure and HLA in healthy donors. For the study at large: In an earlier analysis, 90 million to 130 million unique TCR beta sequences were found from 150 million to 200 million T cells.

Study-wide findings and caveats: Later work showed greater clonal expansion in HLA-associated TCR beta chains than in equally common others. In vitro work confirmed that a few CMV-associated chains recognize CMV antigens. Donors were assumed by presence/absence analyses to have roughly uniform sequencing depth.

Use of 60 Vbeta and 13 Jbeta primers characterized the PCR. The method was immunoSEQ multiplex PCR; TCRdb's version includes in-frame clones alone and lacks a portion of them. The sample consists of 95,000 to 150,000 clones, roughly 76% of them appearing once. Trimming stripped 5 bases from V and 6 bases from J, with 19 bases between. Germline V CDR1 and CDR2: MGHRA, YSYEKL. The CDR3 runs to 15 residues. On this clone: Its matching antigen is unknown.

This TCR came from a man aged 30 to 45 in good health and CMV-seronegative. The chain employs TRBV4-1 and TRBJ1-2; D is uncertain. What was sequenced was PBMCs. CDR3 sequence: CASSYLATAVDGYTF. DNA for the CDR3: TGCGCCAGCAGCTATCTAGCTACCGCCGTTGATGGCTACACCTTC.